The clone carrying this TCR beta chain was detected a few times. TCRdb processed the 5' RACE reads anew with MiXCR; each CDR3 protein has one entry. Here the sample spans about 530,000 distinct CDR3 sequences, 13% to 15% being singletons. These data belong to a study of identical twins. The V gene lost 3 bases and the J gene lost 5 bases, with 14 bases spanning the gap. The CDR3 runs to 14 residues. The germline gives CDR1 MDHEN, CDR2 SYDVKM. The same data also contributed to another study, on yellow fever vaccine responses in identical twins.

The material sequenced was CD4+ T cells sorted from blood. This clonotype originated in a woman under 30 in good health. This chain connects TRBV28 to TRBJ2-7; D is uncertain. CDR3 coding DNA: TGTGCCAGCAGTTTCGCAAACATGGGCCACGAGCAGTACTTC. Translated, it gives CASSFANMGHEQYF. Combining the CDR3 with reference TRBV28 and TRBJ2-7 gives the whole variable domain DVKVTQSSRYLVKRTGEKVFLECVQDMDHENMFWYRQDPGLGLRLIYFSYDVKMKEKGDIPEGYSVSREKKERFSLILESASTNQTSMYLCASSFANMGHEQYFGPGTRLTVT.